The 14 T cell receptor beta chains given below trace back to one sample, sequenced in a study of T cell responses to AZD1222 COVID-19 vaccine. Sequencing used immunoSEQ multiplex PCR; TCRdb keeps in-frame clones, though not all of them. This sample has about 110,000 clones; about 90% occur once, and the top ten carry 4.5% to 5.5%. This specimen was peripheral blood, taken 28 days after the second AZD1222 dose. The receptors come from an adult who received the AZD1222 COVID-19 vaccine.

The V call is TRBV28, the J call TRBJ2-2; no firm D call. The CDR3 runs to 14 residues. The ends were cut back, 2 bases at V and 5 bases at J, with 9 bases in the middle. CDR1 and CDR2 from the germline V gene are MDHEN and SYDVKM. The CDR3 DNA reads TGTGCCAGCAGTTTAAAGCCCAGGACCGGGGAGCTGTTTTTT. This sequence encodes CASSLKPRTGELFF. Complete variable domain (other parts from reference TRBV28 and TRBJ2-2): DVKVTQSSRYLVKRTGEKVFLECVQDMDHENMFWYRQDPGLGLRLIYFSYDVKMKEKGDIPEGYSVSREKKERFSLILESASTNQTSMYLCASSLKPRTGELFFGEGSRLTVL.

This chain uses TRBV9 with TRBJ2-2, with TRBD1 matching 7 bases. With V trimmed by 7 bases and J by 4 bases, 4 bases remained unmatched. This CDR3 has 13 amino acids. The germline gives CDR1 SGDLS, CDR2 YYNGEE. CDR3 sequence: CASARGSTGELFF. CDR3 nucleotide sequence: TGTGCCAGCGCCAGGGGGAGCACCGGGGAGCTGTTTTTT.

The rearrangement uses TRBV6-5 and TRBJ1-2; 9 nucleotides match TRBD1. The CDR3 loop spans 15 amino acids. Germline values: CDR1 MNHEY, CDR2 SVGAGI. Trimming at V came to 6 bases and at J to 4 bases, leaving 9 bases not matched to a gene. CDR3 nucleotides: TGTGCCAGCAGACACGGGACAGGGAGGTTCTATGGCTACACCTTC. It yields the protein CASRHGTGRFYGYTF.

The chain couples TRBV21-1 to TRBJ1-5; TRBD1 reflects the table's D call only, with no check against the DNA. TRBV21-1 has pseudogene status. CDR3 length: 18 residues. CDR3 in amino acids: CASSNPTTGGRSNQPQHF. The CDR3 nucleotides are TGTGCCAGCAGCAATCCGACTACAGGGGGCAGGAGCAATCAGCCCCAGCATTTT.

This CDR3 reads CASSLSSSYNEQFF. As DNA, the CDR3 is TGTGCCAGCAGCTTATCGAGCTCCTACAATGAGCAGTTCTTC. The chain employs TRBV7-9 and TRBJ2-1, with D hard to call. The CDR3 has 14 residues. Trimming took 2 bases from V and 0 from J, leaving 5 bases between them. CDR1 and CDR2 from the germline V gene are SEHNR and FQNEAQ (reference sequence).

In nucleotides, the CDR3 is TGTGCCAGCAGTTACAGCGGCAGAGAGACCCAGTACTTC. Protein sequence: CASSYSGRETQYF. The genes are TRBV6-5 and TRBJ2-5; TRBD2 is a possible D gene (5 bases). Germline CDR1 and CDR2: MNHEY and SVGAGI. V lost 2 bases, J lost 4 bases, and 8 bases lay in between. CDR3 length: 13 amino acids.

The rearrangement links TRBV13 to TRBJ2-7; D uncertain. The CDR3 spans 14 residues. V was trimmed by 1 base and J by 5 bases, leaving 12 bases between them. The V gene's germline CDR1 is PRHDT and CDR2 FYEKMQ (reference sequence). CDR3 nucleotides: TGTGCCAGCAGCTTAGATCTCCTTGGGGACGAGCAGTACTTC. Translation: CASSLDLLGDEQYF.

The rearrangement links TRBV6-5 to TRBJ2-7; 7 bases are a match to TRBD1. Looked up from germline, CDR1 is MNHEY and CDR2 is SVGAGI. The CDR3 sequence is 15 residues long. V dropped 8 bases and J dropped 6; count of bases not matched to a gene: 16. The CDR3 here is CASFFSGTVYSEQYF. The DNA of the CDR3 is TGTGCCAGCTTCTTTTCCGGGACAGTATATTCCGAGCAGTACTTC.

The V and J genes are TRBV7-9 and TRBJ1-2; no reliable D call. Germline CDR1 SEHNR, CDR2 FQNEAQ (reference sequence). The V end lost 6 bases, the J end lost 2 bases, and 19 bases lay between the germline ends. The CDR3 extends over 16 amino acids. The CDR3 spells CASREAAAGFNYGYTF. The CDR3 DNA reads TGTGCCAGCAGGGAAGCGGCAGCGGGATTCAACTATGGCTACACCTTC.

The chain recombines TRBV2 with TRBJ1-1; D not resolved. The V gene's germline CDR1 is SNHLY and CDR2 FYNNEI. V dropped 6 bases and J dropped 0 bases, with 11 bases sitting between them. The CDR3 spans 14 residues. Here the CDR3 reads CASREDGMNTEAFF. CDR3 in DNA: TGTGCCAGCAGGGAGGACGGCATGAACACTGAAGCTTTCTTT.

The chain employs TRBV4-2 and TRBJ2-5, with D hard to call. The V end lost 0 bases, the J end lost 4 bases, and 18 bases lay between the germline ends. This CDR3 is built from 17 residues. The germline gives CDR1 LGHNA, CDR2 YNFKEQ. The CDR3 protein is CASSQDPWAEKGETQYF. The DNA of the CDR3 is TGTGCCAGCAGCCAAGATCCCTGGGCAGAAAAGGGAGAGACCCAGTACTTC.

DNA of the CDR3: TGTGCCAGCTCACCACGCGGGACAGGGGGTCGTTCACCCCTCCACTTT. Translating it yields CASSPRGTGGRSPLHF. The chain couples TRBV18 to TRBJ1-6, with TRBD1 matching over 11 bases. The CDR3 extends over 16 amino acids. Germline assignment: CDR1 KGHSH and CDR2 LQKENI. Trimming took 1 base from V and 9 from J; bases not matched to a gene: 5.

This clone was counted a few times. J is TRBJ2-1 and V is TRBV19, with 12 bases aligning to TRBD1. In germline, CDR1 is LNHDA, CDR2 SQIVND (reference sequence). J lost 3 bases, V lost 0 bases, and 3 bases had no gene match. The CDR3 totals 17 residues. The CDR3 bases are TGTGCCAGTAGTATAGATGGGACAGGGGGCCTCTACAATGAGCAGTTCTTC. Protein product: CASSIDGTGGLYNEQFF. The full variable domain, in which reference TRBV19 and TRBJ2-1 provide the parts outside the CDR3, is DGGITQSPKYLFRKEGQNVTLSCEQNLNHDAMYWYRQDPGQGLRLIYYSQIVNDFQKGDIAEGYSVSREKKESFPLTVTSAQKNPTAFYLCASSIDGTGGLYNEQFFGPGTRLTVL.

This chain uses TRBV7-9 with TRBJ2-7; 10 positions match TRBD2. V lost 5 bases and J lost 7; bases outside the gene matches: 14. Per germline, CDR1 SEHNR and CDR2 FQNEAQ (reference sequence). The CDR3 has 16 residues. CDR3 loop: CASSPISASGGGEQYF. The CDR3 DNA sequence: TGTGCCAGCAGCCCCATCTCGGCTAGCGGGGGCGGAGAGCAGTACTTC.